A selection of T cell receptor beta chains follows, all from one sample in a study of cytomegalovirus exposure and HLA in healthy donors. The repertoire was sequenced with immunoSEQ multiplex PCR; TCRdb's copy has only in-frame clones and lacks some. The data hold 50,000 to 60,000 clones, with more than 60% observed a single time. The sequenced sample was PBMCs. The source of these receptors is a middle-aged woman in good health and CMV-seropositive. Each CDR3 is given with its conserved first and last residue. Fields, in order: V gene, D gene, J gene, clone size, CDR3 DNA, CDR3 protein. A D gene is named only where the DNA matches it firmly. Expanded clones get a size class; other rows say once, few or many, or leave the size out.

V gene: TRBV5-8; D gene: -; J gene: TRBJ1-1; clone size: -; CDR3 DNA: TGTGCCAGCAAATCAAGCGGGTTTACTGAAGCTTTCTTT; CDR3 protein: CASKSSGFTEAFF
V gene: TRBV2; D gene: TRBD1; J gene: TRBJ1-2; clone size: -; CDR3 DNA: TGTGCCAGCAAGGAAGGGACAGGGGATCACTATGGCTACACCTTC; CDR3 protein: CASKEGTGDHYGYTF
V gene: TRBV6-1; D gene: -; J gene: TRBJ1-5; clone size: -; CDR3 DNA: TGTGCCAGCAGTGTAATTAGCACGGGGGATCAGCCCCAGCATTTT; CDR3 protein: CASSVISTGDQPQHF
V gene: TRBV4-3; D gene: TRBD2; J gene: TRBJ2-5; clone size: -; CDR3 DNA: TGCGCCAGCAGCCGACAAGCGGGGGAAGAGACCCAGTACTTC; CDR3 protein: CASSRQAGEETQYF
V gene: TRBV13; D gene: -; J gene: TRBJ1-2; clone size: once; CDR3 DNA: TGTGCCAGCTTTCCCATGGGGGCGGGTAACTATGGCTACACCTTC; CDR3 protein: CASFPMGAGNYGYTF
V gene: TRBV5-1; D gene: -; J gene: TRBJ2-3; clone size: -; CDR3 DNA: TGCGCCAGCAGTGAGGGCCCAAGCACAGATACGCAGTATTTT; CDR3 protein: CASSEGPSTDTQYF
V gene: TRBV28; D gene: -; J gene: TRBJ1-2; clone size: -; CDR3 DNA: TGTGCCAGCAGTTTACTCAAGGGGGGGAATGGCTACACCTTC; CDR3 protein: CASSLLKGGNGYTF
V gene: TRBV19; D gene: -; J gene: TRBJ1-5; clone size: -; CDR3 DNA: TGTGCCAGTCGACAGTCTAATAGCAATCAGCCCCAGCATTTT; CDR3 protein: CASRQSNSNQPQHF
V gene: TRBV7-3; D gene: -; J gene: TRBJ2-2; clone size: -; CDR3 DNA: TGTGCCAGCAGCTACGGAGGGGTAGGGGAGCTGTTTTTT; CDR3 protein: CASSYGGVGELFF
V gene: TRBV5-1; D gene: -; J gene: TRBJ2-3; clone size: -; CDR3 DNA: TGCGCCAGCAGGTTGGCAGGGAGCACAGATACGCAGTATTTT; CDR3 protein: CASRLAGSTDTQYF